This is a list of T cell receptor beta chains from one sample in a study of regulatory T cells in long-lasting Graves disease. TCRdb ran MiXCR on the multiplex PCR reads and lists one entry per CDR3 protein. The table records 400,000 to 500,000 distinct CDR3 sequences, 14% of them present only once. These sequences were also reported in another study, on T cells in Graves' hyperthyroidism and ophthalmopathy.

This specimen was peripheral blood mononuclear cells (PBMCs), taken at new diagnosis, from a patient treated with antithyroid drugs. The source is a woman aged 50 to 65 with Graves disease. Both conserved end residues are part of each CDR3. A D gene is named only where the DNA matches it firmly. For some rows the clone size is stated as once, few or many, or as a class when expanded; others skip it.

cdr3_aa: CASRHGVIGQGQETQYF
cdr3_nt: TGTGCCAGCAGACACGGAGTCATCGGGCAGGGACAAGAGACCCAGTACTTC
j_call: TRBJ2-5
d_call: NA
clone_size: many
v_call: TRBV6-2/TRBV6-3

cdr3_aa: CASSQDAGGINSPLHF
cdr3_nt: TGTGCCAGCAGCCAAGATGCAGGGGGCATCAATTCACCCCTCCACTTT
j_call: TRBJ1-6
d_call: TRBD1
clone_size: NA
v_call: TRBV4-2

cdr3_aa: CASSQLGLAGGEQYF
cdr3_nt: TGCGCCAGCAGCCAACTCGGACTAGCGGGAGGCGAGCAGTACTTC
j_call: TRBJ2-7
d_call: TRBD2
clone_size: NA
v_call: TRBV4-1

cdr3_aa: CASSQEGGRPAFF
cdr3_nt: TGTGCCAGCAGCCAAGAAGGGGGCCGGCCAGCTTTCTTT
j_call: TRBJ1-1
d_call: TRBD1
clone_size: NA
v_call: TRBV3-1

cdr3_aa: CASSEDRTGSREQYF
cdr3_nt: TGTGCCAGCAGTGAAGACCGGACAGGGTCGCGCGAGCAGTACTTC
j_call: TRBJ2-7
d_call: TRBD1
clone_size: many
v_call: TRBV6-1

cdr3_aa: CASSSGTSGSTYNEQFF
cdr3_nt: TGTGCCAGCAGCTCTGGGACTAGCGGTTCAACCTACAATGAGCAGTTCTTC
j_call: TRBJ2-1
d_call: TRBD2
clone_size: NA
v_call: TRBV7-3

cdr3_aa: CASQGQPDNSPLHF
cdr3_nt: TGTGCCAGCCAGGGACAGCCAGATAATTCACCCCTCCACTTT
j_call: TRBJ1-6
d_call: TRBD1
clone_size: NA
v_call: TRBV18

cdr3_aa: CASSANRGPTDTQYF
cdr3_nt: TGTGCCAGCAGCGCAAACAGGGGCCCCACAGATACGCAGTATTTT
j_call: TRBJ2-3
d_call: TRBD1
clone_size: NA
v_call: TRBV9

cdr3_aa: CASSFNKGSSYEQYF
cdr3_nt: TGTGCCAGCAGTTTCAATAAGGGCAGCTCCTACGAGCAGTACTTC
j_call: TRBJ2-7
d_call: NA
clone_size: many
v_call: TRBV12-3/TRBV12-4

cdr3_aa: CAISYQTASGANVLTF
cdr3_nt: TGTGCCATCAGCTATCAGACGGCCTCTGGGGCCAACGTCCTGACTTTC
j_call: TRBJ2-6
d_call: NA
clone_size: NA
v_call: TRBV10-3

cdr3_aa: CASSLAGGDNNEQFF
cdr3_nt: TGTGCCAGCAGTCTAGCGGGAGGGGACAACAATGAGCAGTTCTTC
j_call: TRBJ2-1
d_call: TRBD2
clone_size: many
v_call: TRBV2

cdr3_aa: CASSRLAPSTDTQYF
cdr3_nt: TGTGCCAGCAGCCGACTAGCTCCTAGCACAGATACGCAGTATTTT
j_call: TRBJ2-3
d_call: TRBD2
clone_size: NA
v_call: TRBV6-2/TRBV6-3

cdr3_aa: CASSYSRALAGVNEQFF
cdr3_nt: TGTGCCAGCAGTTACTCCCGGGCTCTCGCGGGTGTGAATGAGCAGTTCTTC
j_call: TRBJ2-1
d_call: NA
clone_size: many
v_call: TRBV6-2/TRBV6-3

cdr3_aa: CASSTLVSGSTDTQYF
cdr3_nt: TGTGCCAGCAGCACCCTTGTCAGCGGGAGCACAGATACGCAGTATTTT
j_call: TRBJ2-3
d_call: NA
clone_size: many
v_call: TRBV28

cdr3_aa: CASILDNEQFF
cdr3_nt: TGTGCCAGCATTCTTGACAATGAGCAGTTCTTC
j_call: TRBJ2-1
d_call: NA
clone_size: many
v_call: TRBV2

cdr3_aa: CASSSPGTRRQKLFF
cdr3_nt: TGTGCCAGCAGTTCCCCCGGGACCCGAAGGCAAAAACTGTTTTTT
j_call: TRBJ1-4
d_call: NA
clone_size: NA
v_call: TRBV28

cdr3_aa: CASRAGESTDTQYF
cdr3_nt: TGTGCCAGCAGGGCGGGAGAAAGCACAGATACGCAGTATTTT
j_call: TRBJ2-3
d_call: TRBD2
clone_size: many
v_call: TRBV6-1

cdr3_aa: CASSRTSGPNSSYNEQFF
cdr3_nt: TGTGCCAGCAGTAGGACTAGCGGGCCTAATAGCTCCTACAATGAGCAGTTCTTC
j_call: TRBJ2-1
d_call: TRBD2
clone_size: many
v_call: TRBV2

cdr3_aa: CASSPRTSGRAIADTQYF
cdr3_nt: TGTGCCAGCAGCCCAAGGACTAGCGGGAGGGCCATAGCAGATACGCAGTATTTT
j_call: TRBJ2-3
d_call: TRBD2
clone_size: few
v_call: TRBV7-2

cdr3_aa: CASSYGSGSGNTIYF
cdr3_nt: TGTGCCAGCAGTTACGGTTCAGGGTCTGGAAACACCATATATTTT
j_call: TRBJ1-3
d_call: NA
clone_size: NA
v_call: TRBV6-5

cdr3_aa: CASSYARISYEQYF
cdr3_nt: TGTGCCAGCAGTTACGCCCGGATCTCCTACGAGCAGTACTTC
j_call: TRBJ2-7
d_call: NA
clone_size: many
v_call: TRBV6-5

cdr3_aa: CAWRRVGILEQYF
cdr3_nt: TGTGCCTGGAGACGGGTCGGGATACTCGAGCAGTACTTC
j_call: TRBJ2-7
d_call: NA
clone_size: many
v_call: TRBV30

cdr3_aa: CASKVRRQPLAEQYF
cdr3_nt: TGTGCCAGCAAGGTTCGCCGCCAGCCCCTAGCCGAGCAGTACTTC
j_call: TRBJ2-7
d_call: NA
clone_size: many
v_call: TRBV6-1

cdr3_aa: CAWIRDGQYNEQFF
cdr3_nt: TGTGCCTGGATAAGGGACGGACAATACAATGAGCAGTTCTTC
j_call: TRBJ2-1
d_call: NA
clone_size: NA
v_call: TRBV30

cdr3_aa: CASSDRDRGHYEQYF
cdr3_nt: TGTGCCAGCAGTGACCGGGACAGGGGTCACTACGAGCAGTACTTC
j_call: TRBJ2-7
d_call: TRBD1
clone_size: many
v_call: TRBV2

cdr3_aa: CASSYSREYNSPLHF
cdr3_nt: TGTGCCAGCAGTTACTCCCGGGAGTATAATTCACCCCTCCACTTT
j_call: TRBJ1-6
d_call: NA
clone_size: few
v_call: TRBV6-5

cdr3_aa: CSARDWAVAPLHF
cdr3_nt: TGCAGTGCTAGAGATTGGGCAGTGGCACCCCTCCACTTT
j_call: TRBJ1-6
d_call: NA
clone_size: NA
v_call: TRBV20-1

cdr3_aa: CASTQTTTTDTQYF
cdr3_nt: TGTGCCAGCACCCAGACTACCACCACAGATACGCAGTATTTT
j_call: TRBJ2-3
d_call: NA
clone_size: many
v_call: TRBV12-3/TRBV12-4

cdr3_aa: CAWNTGQGGLPYGYTF
cdr3_nt: TGTGCCTGGAACACAGGACAGGGAGGCCTTCCCTATGGCTACACCTTC
j_call: TRBJ1-2
d_call: TRBD1
clone_size: NA
v_call: TRBV30

cdr3_aa: CASSLTGALPYNEQFF
cdr3_nt: TGTGCCAGCAGCTTAACGGGGGCATTACCCTACAATGAGCAGTTCTTC
j_call: TRBJ2-1
d_call: NA
clone_size: many
v_call: TRBV7-3

cdr3_aa: CASSSVGTYEQYF
cdr3_nt: TGTGCCAGCAGCAGTGTTGGGACCTACGAGCAGTACTTC
j_call: TRBJ2-7
d_call: NA
clone_size: many
v_call: TRBV6-1

cdr3_aa: CASSLGGLPIYNEQFF
cdr3_nt: TGTGCCAGCAGCTTAGGGGGACTCCCCATCTACAATGAGCAGTTCTTC
j_call: TRBJ2-1
d_call: NA
clone_size: few
v_call: TRBV7-9

cdr3_aa: CASSTGRDEQFF
cdr3_nt: TGCGCCAGCTCAACAGGGAGGGATGAGCAGTTCTTC
j_call: TRBJ2-1
d_call: NA
clone_size: NA
v_call: TRBV10-2

cdr3_aa: CSAYRDRTYEQYF
cdr3_nt: TGCAGTGCGTACAGGGATCGAACCTACGAGCAGTACTTC
j_call: TRBJ2-7
d_call: NA
clone_size: few
v_call: TRBV20-1

cdr3_aa: CASSVGVAGSYNEQFF
cdr3_nt: TGTGCCAGCAGCGTAGGGGTGGCGGGCTCCTACAACGAGCAGTTCTTC
j_call: TRBJ2-1
d_call: NA
clone_size: few
v_call: TRBV9

cdr3_aa: CASSAWTGVMELFF
cdr3_nt: TGTGCCAGCAGCGCATGGACAGGGGTCATGGAGCTGTTTTTT
j_call: TRBJ2-2
d_call: TRBD1
clone_size: NA
v_call: TRBV9

cdr3_aa: CSVEWDRGGNEQFF
cdr3_nt: TGCAGCGTTGAGTGGGACAGGGGAGGGAATGAGCAGTTCTTC
j_call: TRBJ2-1
d_call: TRBD1
clone_size: many
v_call: TRBV29-1

cdr3_aa: CASSPGPGPSTDTQYF
cdr3_nt: TGTGCCAGCAGCCCGGGCCCGGGACCAAGCACAGATACGCAGTATTTT
j_call: TRBJ2-3
d_call: NA
clone_size: many
v_call: TRBV5-6

cdr3_aa: CASRRAGSTDTQYF
cdr3_nt: TGTGCCAGCAGGAGAGCGGGGAGCACAGATACGCAGTATTTT
j_call: TRBJ2-3
d_call: TRBD2
clone_size: NA
v_call: TRBV12-3/TRBV12-4

cdr3_aa: CASSTGSYEQYF
cdr3_nt: TGTGCCAGCAGCACAGGCTCCTACGAGCAGTACTTC
j_call: TRBJ2-7
d_call: NA
clone_size: many
v_call: TRBV7-9

cdr3_aa: CASSLQVSGANVLTF
cdr3_nt: TGTGCCAGCAGCCTACAGGTGTCTGGGGCCAACGTCCTGACTTTC
j_call: TRBJ2-6
d_call: NA
clone_size: many
v_call: TRBV28

cdr3_aa: CASSGQGYIGNTIYF
cdr3_nt: TGTGCCAGCAGTGGACAGGGGTATATCGGAAACACCATATATTTT
j_call: TRBJ1-3
d_call: TRBD1
clone_size: many
v_call: TRBV2

cdr3_aa: CASIGWWGRDSGELFF
cdr3_nt: TGCGCCAGCATTGGCTGGTGGGGGCGCGATTCCGGGGAGCTGTTTTTT
j_call: TRBJ2-2
d_call: NA
clone_size: NA
v_call: TRBV10-2

cdr3_aa: CASSPNLGGNYGYTF
cdr3_nt: TGTGCCAGCAGCCCAAACCTAGGGGGGAACTATGGCTACACCTTC
j_call: TRBJ1-2
d_call: NA
clone_size: many
v_call: TRBV7-2

cdr3_aa: CSARDTRQSSYEQYF
cdr3_nt: TGCAGTGCTAGAGATACCCGTCAGAGCTCCTACGAGCAGTACTTC
j_call: TRBJ2-7
d_call: NA
clone_size: few
v_call: TRBV20-1

cdr3_aa: CASTAGTQTYNEQFF
cdr3_nt: TGTGCCAGCACGGCCGGGACACAAACCTACAATGAGCAGTTCTTC
j_call: TRBJ2-1
d_call: NA
clone_size: many
v_call: TRBV28

cdr3_aa: CASSSSGLAGANNEQFF
cdr3_nt: TGTGCCAGCAGCTCTAGTGGGCTAGCGGGAGCGAACAATGAGCAGTTCTTC
j_call: TRBJ2-1
d_call: TRBD2
clone_size: few
v_call: TRBV7-2

cdr3_aa: CASSWGRTTNEKLFF
cdr3_nt: TGTGCCAGCAGTTGGGGCCGCACAACTAATGAAAAACTGTTTTTT
j_call: TRBJ1-4
d_call: NA
clone_size: many
v_call: TRBV6-2/TRBV6-3

cdr3_aa: CASSVPNTEAFF
cdr3_nt: TGTGCCAGCAGCGTACCTAACACTGAAGCTTTCTTT
j_call: TRBJ1-1
d_call: NA
clone_size: few
v_call: TRBV9

cdr3_aa: CASSLSRGQPQHF
cdr3_nt: TGTGCCAGCAGCTTATCCAGGGGTCAGCCCCAGCATTTT
j_call: TRBJ1-5
d_call: NA
clone_size: many
v_call: TRBV11-1

cdr3_aa: CASSSPGDSEYSNQPQHF
cdr3_nt: TGTGCCAGCAGTTCCCCGGGGGACAGCGAATATAGCAATCAGCCCCAGCATTTT
j_call: TRBJ1-5
d_call: TRBD1
clone_size: many
v_call: TRBV28

cdr3_aa: CAWRLFGAGYGYTF
cdr3_nt: TGTGCCTGGAGACTCTTTGGGGCCGGCTATGGCTACACCTTC
j_call: TRBJ1-2
d_call: NA
clone_size: NA
v_call: TRBV30

cdr3_aa: CASTTTGLSGYGNQPQHF
cdr3_nt: TGTGCCAGCACGACGACAGGGCTTTCCGGGTACGGCAATCAGCCCCAGCATTTT
j_call: TRBJ1-5
d_call: TRBD1
clone_size: many
v_call: TRBV6-1